The rows below give T cell receptor beta chains drawn from one sample of a study of blood T cell repertoires in COVID-19. TCRdb's copy holds only in-frame clones and misses some; the assay was immunoSEQ multiplex PCR. The sample lists tens of thousands of clones; about 80% were seen once. Input material: peripheral blood. All receptors come from a human donor in a cohort sampled during active COVID-19. Both conserved end residues are part of each CDR3. A D gene is named only where the DNA matches it firmly. Clone size is stated in some rows and not others, as once, few, many or a class when expanded.

.	TRBV6-2/TRBV6-3	.	TRBJ1-2	TGTGCCAGCAGTTACGGGCCACATGGCTACACCTTC	CASSYGPHGYTF
.	TRBV4-1	.	TRBJ2-7	TGCGCCAGCAGCCAAGAGCCCCCCGCCGGGGGTGTTTCCTACGAGCAGTACTTC	CASSQEPPAGGVSYEQYF
.	TRBV7-2	.	TRBJ2-1	TGTGCCAGCAGCTTACAGGGCCACAATGAGCAGTTCTTC	CASSLQGHNEQFF
.	TRBV7-9	TRBD1	TRBJ2-2	TGTGCCAGCAGCTCGGGACAGAACGGGATCGGGGAGCTGTTTTTT	CASSSGQNGIGELFF
.	TRBV28	.	TRBJ2-7	TGTGCCACGGGTCGAGAGCTCTACGAGCAGTACTTC	CATGRELYEQYF
.	TRBV7-9	.	TRBJ1-2	TGTGCCAGCACCCCGCCCACGGGAAGTAACTATGGCTACACCTTC	CASTPPTGSNYGYTF
.	TRBV7-2	.	TRBJ1-3	TGTGCCAGCAGCCTAGTAACTTCTGGAAACACCATATATTTT	CASSLVTSGNTIYF
.	TRBV6-5	TRBD2	TRBJ2-5	TGTGCCAGCAGCGGGACTAGCGGGGGGATAGAGACCCAGTACTTC	CASSGTSGGIETQYF
.	TRBV28	TRBD1	TRBJ1-4	TGTGCCAGCAGTTCAATCCCCACGGGACAGGGGATTTTT	CASSSIPTGQGIF
.	TRBV18	TRBD1	TRBJ2-7	TGTGCCAGCTCCCAGGGGGACCGCGGCTCCTACGAGCAGTACTTC	CASSQGDRGSYEQYF
.	TRBV4-3	.	TRBJ1-5	TGCGCCAGCAGCCAAGACTCCTACGATCAGCCCCAGCATTTT	CASSQDSYDQPQHF
.	TRBV11-3	TRBD1	TRBJ2-2	TGTGCCAGCAGCTTAGGCGGCAGGGGGCAGACCGGGGAGCTGTTTTTT	CASSLGGRGQTGELFF
.	TRBV2	TRBD1	TRBJ1-1	TGTGCCAGCAGGGGACAGGGGAACACTGAAGCTTTCTTT	CASRGQGNTEAFF
.	TRBV13	TRBD1	TRBJ2-3	TGTGCCAGCAGCGCCTCCGGGACAGGGGGCTCGGATACGCAGTATTTT	CASSASGTGGSDTQYF
.	TRBV10-2	TRBD1	TRBJ1-4	TGCGCCAGCAGACAGGGGGGCGAAAAACTGTTTTTT	CASRQGGEKLFF
.	TRBV5-1	TRBD1	TRBJ2-7	TGCGCCAGCAGCTTGGACAGGGGGAGCGAGCAGTACTTC	CASSLDRGSEQYF
.	TRBV7-2	.	TRBJ2-2	TGTGCCAGCAGCTTAGATGGCGGATCGAACACCGGGGAGCTGTTTTTT	CASSLDGGSNTGELFF
.	TRBV7-9	.	TRBJ2-1	TGTGCCAGCAGCTTGGTGGGCACGTACAATGAGCAGTTCTTC	CASSLVGTYNEQFF
.	TRBV7-9	TRBD1	TRBJ2-3	TGTGCCAGCAGCGAACAGGGGAGCACAGATACGCAGTATTTT	CASSEQGSTDTQYF
.	TRBV27	TRBD2	TRBJ2-3	TGTGCCAGCAGTTCTAACAGCAACCCGGGACTAGCGGGGGCCACCACAGATACGCAGTATTTT	CASSSNSNPGLAGATTDTQYF
.	TRBV5-1	.	TRBJ2-3	TGCGCCAGCAGCTTAGACAGGACCGGCACAGATACGCAGTATTTT	CASSLDRTGTDTQYF
.	TRBV11-3	.	TRBJ2-7	TGTGCCAGCAGCCTAAGGAACAGTTTATACGAGCAGTACTTC	CASSLRNSLYEQYF
.	TRBV11-2	.	TRBJ1-4	TGTGCCAGCAGCCCAACTACGGGACTTCGGGATGAAAAACTGTTTTTT	CASSPTTGLRDEKLFF
.	TRBV5-5	.	TRBJ2-7	TGTGCCAGCAGCTTGACTCCTTCCTACGAGCAGTACTTC	CASSLTPSYEQYF
.	TRBV10-2	.	TRBJ1-4	TGCGCCAGCGCAACTATACTCGGAGGCGTGGGTACTAATGAAAAACTGTTTTTT	CASATILGGVGTNEKLFF
.	TRBV7-6	.	TRBJ2-1	TGTGCCAGCAGCTTAGATCAAGGAGTGGGTCCCAATGAGCAGTTCTTC	CASSLDQGVGPNEQFF
.	TRBV2	TRBD2	TRBJ2-1	TGTGCCAGCAGTGAAGTGGGACTAGGAACGGATGAGCAGTTCTTC	CASSEVGLGTDEQFF
.	TRBV20-1	.	TRBJ2-3	TGCAGTGTAGGGGGTGTGACGCAGTATTTT	CSVGGVTQYF
.	TRBV6-5	.	TRBJ1-5	TGTGCCAGCAGTTACTATGAGAATCAGCCCCAGCATTTT	CASSYYENQPQHF
.	TRBV28	TRBD2	TRBJ2-2	TGTGCCAGCAGTCTTAGCGGGGGGGCAGCCGGGGAGCTGTTTTTT	CASSLSGGAAGELFF
once	TRBV5-8	.	TRBJ1-2	TGTGCCAGCAGTCCACAGGGAAACTATGGCTACACCTTC	CASSPQGNYGYTF
few	TRBV28	TRBD1	TRBJ1-5	TGTGCCAGCAGTTTGAAGGACAGGAGCATCCGTCCCCAGCATTTT	CASSLKDRSIRPQHF
.	TRBV5-1	TRBD1	TRBJ1-4	TGCGCCAGCAGCTCCGGGACAGGGGGCTTGAGGGAAAAACTGTTTTTT	CASSSGTGGLREKLFF
few	TRBV7-2	TRBD1	TRBJ1-2	TGTGCCAGCAGCTCCGACAGGGGGCCCTATGGCTACACCTTC	CASSSDRGPYGYTF
.	TRBV28	TRBD1	TRBJ1-6	TGTGCCAGCACTGCCGGGACAGACAATTCACCCCTCCACTTT	CASTAGTDNSPLHF
.	TRBV13	.	TRBJ2-5	TGTGCCAGCAGCTTGGTTCAGCAGGGAGGCTACCAAGAGACCCAGTACTTC	CASSLVQQGGYQETQYF
.	TRBV19	TRBD2	TRBJ2-5	TGTGCCAGTAGTAAAAGAGTGAGCGGGGGGGCAGAGACCCAGTACTTC	CASSKRVSGGAETQYF
.	TRBV6-4	TRBD2	TRBJ2-1	TGTGCCAGCAGCCCCCGAACGGGGGGTTACAATGAGCAGTTCTTC	CASSPRTGGYNEQFF
.	TRBV2	.	TRBJ1-1	TGTGCCAGCAGTGTAGGGAGGTACACTGAAGCTTTCTTT	CASSVGRYTEAFF
.	TRBV5-4	.	TRBJ2-5	TGTGCCAGCAGCTTGGACTGGTCTCAAGAGACCCAGTACTTC	CASSLDWSQETQYF
.	TRBV13	TRBD2	TRBJ2-2	TGTGCCAGCAGCTCAGCACAACTAGCGGGGGGAGAACCTAACACCGGGGAGCTGTTTTTT	CASSSAQLAGGEPNTGELFF
.	TRBV19	TRBD1	TRBJ2-2	TGTGCCAGTACCGGGACAGCCGCGAACACCGGGGAGCTGTTTTTT	CASTGTAANTGELFF
.	TRBV3-1/TRBV3-2	.	TRBJ1-6	TGTGCCAGCAGCGGAGGGTCCTATAATTCACCCCTCCACTTT	CASSGGSYNSPLHF
.	TRBV7-4	.	TRBJ2-6	TGTGCCAGCAGCGAATACTGTTCAGCTCACAAAGTCGGGTTC	CASSEYCSAHKVGF
.	TRBV7-2	TRBD1	TRBJ2-1	TGTGCCAGCAGCTCACGCACCGGGACAGGGCTATACAATGAGCAGTTCTTC	CASSSRTGTGLYNEQFF
.	TRBV6-2/TRBV6-3	TRBD1	TRBJ2-7	TGTGCCAGCAGTTACTCCCGGACAGGGGGTTTCAACGAGCAGTACTTC	CASSYSRTGGFNEQYF
.	TRBV6-5	.	TRBJ1-1	TGTGCCAGCAGGAATCAGGGTCGGCACACTGAAGCTTTCTTT	CASRNQGRHTEAFF